The 29 T cell receptor beta chains below were found in one sample sequenced in a study of CD8+CD57+ T cells in acquired aplastic anemia. For CDR3 and TCR beta VDJ profiling, genomic DNA was the template used. One entry per CDR3 protein results from TCRdb running MiXCR on the reads. The repertoire holds about 160,000 distinct CDR3 sequences, roughly two thirds seen once, with approximately 50% in the top ten. All patients picked for sequencing had shown, by flow cytometry, an expansion of CD8+CD57+ cells. The material sequenced was sorted CD4+, CD8+, or CD8+CD57+ T cells (not recorded which) from PBMCs. Receptors were obtained from a human donor with aplastic anemia.

This rearrangement joins TRBV2 to TRBJ2-1, with TRBD2 as a possible D gene (5 bases). This CDR3 contains 14 residues. Trimming removed 10 bases at V and 3 bases at J, with 16 bases between. Germline values: CDR1 SNHLY, CDR2 FYNNEI. As DNA, the CDR3 is TGTGCCACAAAATGGGAGAGTAACTACAATGAGCAGTTCTTC. Translated, it gives CATKWESNYNEQFF.

This clonotype appeared once. Germline and junction disagree at one end, which may indicate a read error. This chain joins TRBV7-9 and TRBJ1-1; possible D gene TRBD1, 5 bases. The CDR3 runs to 13 residues. Germline V gene sequence: CDR1 SEHNR, CDR2 FQNEAQ (reference sequence). The CDR3 sequence: CANSLVGGTEAFF. The CDR3 DNA follows: TGTGCCAACAGCTTAGTGGGGGGCACTGAAGCTTTCTTT.

The J gene is TRBJ2-7, the V gene TRBV20-1, with D perhaps TRBD1 (6 bases). Between the trimmed V and J ends, which lost 2 bases and 2 bases, there was a span of 10 bases. Germline V gene sequence: CDR1 DFQATT, CDR2 SNEGSKA (reference sequence). This CDR3 is 13 amino acids long. The CDR3 region has the DNA TGCAGTGCTAGACGGACAGCAGCCTACGAGCAGTACTTC. Its translation: CSARRTAAYEQYF.

V and J are TRBV7-6 and TRBJ2-2, with D unresolved. The CDR3 runs 13 residues. V lost 5 bases to trimming and J lost 4 bases, with 8 bases between them. CDR1 and CDR2 (germline): SGHVS, FNYEAQ. CDR3 DNA: TGTGCCAGCAGCCCGCGGAGCACCGGGGAGCTGTTTTTT. Residues: CASSPRSTGELFF.

The gene calls are TRBV19 and TRBJ2-3; D gene uncertain. Germline-derived CDR1 and CDR2 are LNHDA and SQIVND (reference sequence). The CDR3 runs 9 residues. V dropped 4 bases and J dropped 12 bases, with 5 bases sitting between them. The CDR3 DNA reads as TGTGCCAGTAGTACAGCCCAGTATTTT. Amino acid sequence: CASSTAQYF.

This chain links TRBV29-1 with TRBJ1-5, with D perhaps matching TRBD1 (6 bases). With 0 bases removed from V and 0 bases from J, the gap between germline ends came to 21 bases. This CDR3 is built from 19 residues. Per the germline V gene, CDR1 is SQVTM and CDR2 is ANQGSEA. The CDR3 bases are TGCAGCGTTGAAGATGGAGGACAGCCGGTTATTTATAGCAATCAGCCCCAGCATTTT. It codes for CSVEDGGQPVIYSNQPQHF.

This clonotype came up a few times. The V gene is TRBV7-8, the J gene TRBJ1-2; D unresolved. V gave up 5 bases and J gave up 8 bases, with 15 bases separating them. Germline V gene lookup returns CDR1 SGHVS and CDR2 FQNEAQ. This CDR3 contains 13 residues. The CDR3 is CASSVRAGGGYTF. CDR3 nucleotides: TGTGCCAGCAGCGTTCGGGCCGGAGGGGGCTACACCTTC.

The chain recombines TRBV10-2 with TRBJ2-7, with a weak D call TRBD1 (6 bases). The V end lost 4 bases, the J end lost 3 bases, and 7 bases lay between the germline ends. Per germline, CDR1 WSHSY and CDR2 SAAADI. The CDR3 is made up of 12 amino acids. CDR3 bases: TGCGCCAGCAGTGGACAGGTCTACGAGCAGTACTTC. Its protein is CASSGQVYEQYF.

CDR3 amino acids: CSARDFRTDYNEAFF. CDR3 nucleotides: TGCAGTGCTAGAGATTTTAGGACAGATTACAATGAAGCTTTCTTT. V is TRBV20-1 and J is TRBJ1-1; D may be TRBD1 (6 bases). V lost 0 bases to trimming and J lost 7 bases, with 18 bases between them. The CDR3 loop spans 15 amino acids. Germline loops: CDR1 DFQATT, CDR2 SNEGSKA (reference sequence).

This clonotype was seen many times. This chain connects TRBV6-4 to TRBJ1-5; D is unclear. The CDR3 sequence is 15 residues long. Trimming pared 3 bases from V and 1 base from J, leaving 10 bases between. Germline loops: CDR1 MRHNA, CDR2 SNTAGT. Written as DNA, the CDR3 is TGTGCCAGCAGTGATAACGGAGACAGCAATCAGCCCCAGCATTTT. Translating gives CASSDNGDSNQPQHF.

The CDR3 loop is CASEQGYGGIVGNTIYF. DNA for the CDR3: TGTGCCAGTGAACAGGGGTATGGCGGAATCGTAGGAAACACCATATATTTT. The rearrangement joins TRBV19 to TRBJ1-3; 7 nucleotides line up with TRBD1. CDR3 size: 17 residues. V dropped 8 bases and J dropped 4; count of bases not matched to a gene: 17. Germline V gene lookup returns CDR1 LNHDA and CDR2 SQIVND (reference sequence).

The chain carries TRBV9 and TRBJ2-7, with D possibly TRBD2 on 6 matching bases. The CDR3 contains 14 residues. Per the germline V gene, CDR1 is SGDLS and CDR2 is YYNGEE. V was clipped by 4 bases and J by 3 bases, with 14 bases between them. The CDR3 coding sequence is TGTGCCAGCAGCCCCGGATACGGGGGCTACGAGCAGTACTTC. Its translation is CASSPGYGGYEQYF. The variable domain in full, with the rest retrieved from reference TRBV9 and TRBJ2-7, is DSGVTQTPKHLITATGQRVTLRCSPRSGDLSVYWYQQSLDQGLQFLIQYYNGEERAKGNILERFSAQQFPDLHSELNLSSLELGDSALYFCASSPGYGGYEQYFGPGTRLTVT.

This clonotype was observed a single time. The J gene is TRBJ2-1, the V gene TRBV7-2; 9 bases are shared with TRBD2. Trimming cost V 1 base and J 6 bases; bases outside gene matches: 7. The CDR3 loop spans 16 amino acids. Germline loops: CDR1 SGHTA, CDR2 FQGNSA. CDR3 residues: CASSLGISGSFNEQFF. The DNA of the CDR3 is TGTGCCAGCAGCTTAGGAATTAGCGGGAGCTTCAATGAGCAGTTCTTC.

V gene TRBV20-1 combines with J gene TRBJ2-1; 13 bases match TRBD2. J lost 2 bases, V lost 8 bases, and 3 bases had no gene match. This CDR3 region has 14 residues. CDR1 DFQATT and CDR2 SNEGSKA come from the germline V gene (reference sequence). The CDR3 protein is CSLTSGGAYNEQFF. CDR3 DNA sequence: TGCAGTCTCACTAGCGGGGGGGCCTACAATGAGCAGTTCTTC.

The rearrangement joins TRBV7-8 to TRBJ1-1; D is ambiguous. This CDR3 has 13 residues. V was cut by 3 bases and J by 5 bases, with 10 bases left in between. The germline gives CDR1 SGHVS, CDR2 FQNEAQ. CDR3 amino acids: CASSFAGRTEAFF. In DNA form, the CDR3 reads TGTGCCAGCAGCTTTGCGGGAAGGACTGAAGCTTTCTTT.

In this sample, this clonotype turned up a few times. The V and J genes are TRBV2 and TRBJ2-1, with 8 nucleotides matching TRBD2. CDR1 is SNHLY and CDR2 is FYNNEI in the germline V gene. The length of the CDR3 is 15 residues. The ends lost 4 bases at V and 4 bases at J; junction bases unmatched: 6. The CDR3 loop reads CASSGMTSDYNEQFF. In nucleotides, the CDR3 is TGTGCCAGCAGTGGCATGACTAGCGATTACAATGAGCAGTTCTTC.

The chain employs TRBV19 and TRBJ1-1, with D uncertain. The CDR3 is 13 residues long. Germline V gives CDR1 LNHDA, CDR2 SQIVND (reference sequence). The V end lost 2 bases, the J end lost 4 bases, and 8 bases lay between the germline ends. The CDR3 DNA reads as TGTGCCAGTAGTATATCCTCAGGCACTGAAGCTTTCTTT. This translates into CASSISSGTEAFF.

The CDR3 DNA follows: TGCAGTGCTCCGACTAGCGGGAGCACAGATACGCAGTATTTT. Its protein product is CSAPTSGSTDTQYF. The chain is built from TRBV20-1 and TRBJ2-3, with 10 bases identical to TRBD2. The CDR3 is made up of 14 amino acids. The germline gives CDR1 DFQATT, CDR2 SNEGSKA (reference sequence). Trimming cost V 5 bases and J 0 bases; bases outside gene matches: 2.

The V call is TRBV4-1, the J call TRBJ2-7; D not resolved. Trimming cost V 3 bases and J 3 bases, with 9 bases left between them. CDR3 length equals 13 residues. From germline, CDR1 is MGHRA and CDR2 YSYEKL. The CDR3 protein is CASSHLTDYEQYF. In DNA form, the CDR3 reads TGCGCCAGCAGCCACTTAACCGACTACGAGCAGTACTTC.

This rearrangement joins TRBV7-8 to TRBJ1-5; perhaps TRBD1 as D (5 bases). Trimming left V 5 bases short and J 9 bases short, with 8 bases between. The CDR3 contains 11 residues. Germline-derived CDR1 and CDR2 are SGHVS and FQNEAQ. The CDR3 DNA sequence: TGTGCCAGCAGCGCAACAGGGCCCCAGCATTTT. It translates to CASSATGPQHF.

This sequence joins TRBV15 and TRBJ2-7, with D tentatively TRBD2 (7 bases). Per germline, CDR1 LNHNV and CDR2 YYDKDF (reference sequence). Trimming removed 5 bases from V and 2 bases from J, with 19 bases in between. CDR3 length: 16 residues. CDR3 in DNA: TGTGCCACCAGCTCATCCTGGGGGAGGGGGGCCTACGAGCAGTACTTC. Translating gives CATSSSWGRGAYEQYF.

There are many counts of this clonotype. CDR3 loop: CASSTWLGDSEGEQYF. For the CDR3, the DNA is TGTGCCAGCAGCACTTGGCTGGGGGACTCCGAAGGGGAGCAGTACTTC. V usage is TRBV12-3 or TRBV12-4 and J usage is TRBJ2-7, with D perhaps matching TRBD2 (6 bases). This CDR3 is 16 amino acids long. The V and J ends lost 6 bases and 7 bases respectively, with 25 bases between them.

In the case of this clonotype: A much bigger clone sits one base away, suggesting this may be a read error. V usage is TRBV11-2 and J usage is TRBJ1-4; D is undetermined. Germline V gene sequence: CDR1 SGHAT, CDR2 FQNNGV. The CDR3 has 15 residues. DNA for the CDR3: TGTGCCGGCAGTTACTCGAACCAGCTTAATGAAAAACTGTTTTTT. This sequence encodes CAGSYSNQLNEKLFF.

This clonotype came up many times. The chain joins TRBV6-1 to TRBJ2-5; D might be TRBD2 (5 bases). CDR1 is MNHNS and CDR2 is SASEGT in the germline V gene. This CDR3 contains 15 residues. Trimming removed 0 bases from V and 1 base from J, with 9 bases in between. The CDR3 bases are TGTGCCAGCAGTGAAGCCAGACTAAGCCAAGAGACCCAGTACTTC. It specifies CASSEARLSQETQYF.

With regard to this clonotype: The CDR3 carries no conserved terminal phenylalanine or tryptophan, so it likely arises from a read error. CDR3 in DNA: TGCAGTGCTAGAGATCCTGGAAACACCATATATCTT. The encoded protein is CSARDPGNTIYL. The V gene is TRBV20-1, the J gene TRBJ1-3; no clear D. This CDR3 has 12 amino acids. V lost 0 bases to trimming and J lost 2 bases, with 2 bases between them. The germline V gene encodes CDR1 DFQATT and CDR2 SNEGSKA (reference sequence).

The chain carries TRBV11-3 and TRBJ2-1; D is possibly TRBD2 (5 bases). Germline lookup yields CDR1 SGHNT and CDR2 YENEEA. The CDR3 runs to 16 residues. Trimming pared 4 bases from V and 4 bases from J, leaving 17 bases between. CDR3 bases: TGTGCCAGCAGCTCTCCTCAAGCGGAGGAATACAATGAGCAGTTCTTC. It translates to CASSSPQAEEYNEQFF.

The chain is built from TRBV2 and TRBJ1-1; D gene unclear. Per the germline V gene, CDR1 is SNHLY and CDR2 is FYNNEI. The CDR3 has 14 residues. V dropped 2 bases and J dropped 0 bases, with 7 bases sitting between them. The DNA for the CDR3 is TGTGCCAGCAGTGAACCCAAAATGAACACTGAAGCTTTCTTT. Translating gives CASSEPKMNTEAFF.

Here the CDR3 reads CASSPGTGGWETQYF. The CDR3 DNA follows: TGTGCCAGCAGCCCCGGGACAGGGGGCTGGGAGACCCAGTACTTC. The chain uses TRBV5-4 and TRBJ2-5; 12 nucleotides align to TRBD1. Germline CDR1 is SGHNT and CDR2 is YYREEE (reference sequence). CDR3 length: 15 amino acids. V lost 4 bases to trimming and J lost 5 bases; unmatched junction nucleotides: 6.

The table lists this clonotype with a few counts. J is TRBJ1-4 and V is TRBV11-2; maybe TRBD1 (6 bases). The CDR3 is made up of 14 amino acids. The germline gives CDR1 SGHAT, CDR2 FQNNGV. Trimming stripped 3 bases from V and 6 bases from J, with 11 bases between. The CDR3: CASSFRGRDEKLFF. CDR3 nucleotide sequence: TGTGCCAGCAGCTTCAGGGGAAGGGATGAAAAACTGTTTTTT.